A single sample is the source of the 9 T cell receptor beta chains below, sequenced in a study of CD8+ T cells in alopecia areata. It was cDNA, reverse transcribed from extracted RNA, that served as the sequencing template. The assay was immunoSEQ multiplex PCR, and TCRdb's table has in-frame clones only and misses some. The data show about 97,000 clones, roughly 41% seen once. The sample taken for sequencing was CD4+ T cells sorted from blood. The receptors here all came from a human donor with alopecia areata.

This clone was seen just once. This rearrangement joins TRBV7-2 to TRBJ2-7, with 10 bases aligning to TRBD1. Germline V gene sequence: CDR1 SGHTA, CDR2 FQGNSA. The CDR3 is 15 amino acids. V was pared by 3 bases and J by 3 bases, with 5 bases of the junction left unmatched. DNA for the CDR3: TGTGCCAGCAGCTTGGGACAGGGGAACTTCTACGAGCAGTACTTC. This gives the protein CASSLGQGNFYEQYF. Using reference TRBV7-2 and TRBJ2-7 for the parts outside the CDR3, the full variable domain is GAGVSQSPSNKVTEKGKDVELRCDPISGHTALYWYRQSLGQGLEFLIYFQGNSAPDKSGLPSDRFSAERTGGSVSTLTIQRTQQEDSAVYLCASSLGQGNFYEQYFGPGTRLTVT.

V usage is TRBV7-2 and J usage is TRBJ2-7; D ambiguous. The V gene's germline CDR1 is SGHTA and CDR2 FQGNSA. CDR3 length: 14 amino acids. Between the trimmed V and J ends, which lost 1 base and 3 bases, there was a span of 10 bases. CDR3 DNA: TGTGCCAGCAGCTTAGTAAGGGCGGACTACGAGCAGTACTTC. As protein: CASSLVRADYEQYF.

This sequence joins TRBV30 and TRBJ2-7; the match to TRBD2 covers 8 bases. This CDR3 has 14 amino acids. Germline loops: CDR1 GTSNPN, CDR2 SVGIG (reference sequence). CDR3 sequence reads: CASSLGLALGEQYF. The DNA for the CDR3 is TGTGCAAGTTCGCTAGGACTAGCTTTGGGGGAGCAGTACTTC.

This clone was counted only a few times. This rearrangement joins TRBV19 to TRBJ2-2, with D hard to call. CDR1 and CDR2 from the germline V gene are LNHDA and SQIVND (reference sequence). V was cut by 3 bases and J by 1 base, with 9 bases left in between. This CDR3 contains 15 residues. CDR3 protein: CASSIPGLNTGELFF. The CDR3 region has the DNA TGTGCCAGTAGTATCCCAGGTTTGAACACCGGGGAGCTGTTTTTT. Filled out from reference TRBV19 and TRBJ2-2, the complete variable domain reads DGGITQSPKYLFRKEGQNVTLSCEQNLNHDAMYWYRQDPGQGLRLIYYSQIVNDFQKGDIAEGYSVSREKKESFPLTVTSAQKNPTAFYLCASSIPGLNTGELFFGEGSRLTVL.

The V and J genes are TRBV7-6 and TRBJ2-3, with D possibly being TRBD2 (6 bases). From germline, CDR1 is SGHVS and CDR2 FNYEAQ. This CDR3 is 15 amino acids long. Trimming removed 2 bases from V and 4 bases from J, with 13 bases in between. For the CDR3, the DNA is TGTGCCAGCAGCTTAACCCCGGGGGTGGCAGATACGCAGTATTTT. It translates to CASSLTPGVADTQYF.

The J gene is TRBJ2-7, the V gene TRBV5-1; tentatively, D is TRBD2 (6 bases). CDR1 is SGHRS, CDR2 YFSETQ, per germline. CDR3 length: 16 amino acids. V lost 0 bases to trimming and J lost 2 bases, with 15 bases between them. The CDR3 spells CASSLVGGVEPYEQYF. The CDR3 DNA is TGCGCCAGCAGCTTGGTTGGAGGGGTCGAACCCTACGAGCAGTACTTC.

The table lists this clone with a few counts. The V and J genes are TRBV29-1 and TRBJ2-2; D gene unclear. With 6 bases removed from V and 4 bases from J, the gap between germline ends came to 9 bases. The CDR3 runs 12 residues. Looked up from germline, CDR1 is SQVTM and CDR2 is ANQGSEA. CDR3 nucleotide sequence: TGCAGCGTCGGACCCTCCACCGGGGAGCTGTTTTTT. Amino acids: CSVGPSTGELFF.

This clone came up a few times. The gene calls are TRBV7-2 and TRBJ2-2; TRBD2 agrees at 9 bases. The CDR3 is 15 residues long. Germline V gene lookup returns CDR1 SGHTA and CDR2 FQGNSA. V shed 5 bases and J 9 bases; nucleotides not matched to a gene: 10. CDR3 sequence: CASSRPPSGARELFF. The CDR3 nucleotides read TGTGCCAGCAGCAGGCCCCCTAGCGGGGCGCGGGAGCTGTTTTTT.

This rearrangement joins TRBV7-2 to TRBJ1-2; 8 bases match TRBD1. After removal of 5 bases from V and 8 bases from J, the junction contained 10 bases not matched to a gene. Germline V gene sequence: CDR1 SGHTA, CDR2 FQGNSA. CDR3 size: 14 residues. CDR3 sequence (DNA): TGTGCCAGCAGCCCTACAGGGGGAGGTCGGGGCTACACCTTC. Protein product: CASSPTGGGRGYTF.